This record concerns one T cell receptor (beta chain) sequence. In the authors' methods: Quantification of nucleated cells was approximated via reference gene primer amplification. This table comes from immunoSEQ multiplex PCR, and its TCRdb copy is limited to in-frame clones, with some not included. D and trimming were read from the DNA, whereas the V and J calls and clone size are those reported in that table. This sample has approximately 220,000 clones, with around 85% found just once. The V end was cut by 5 bases, the J end by 7 bases, with 14 bases between. This CDR3 spans 14 amino acids. From germline, CDR1 is KGHDR and CDR2 SFDVKD. This entry is derived from a study of blood T cell repertoires in COVID-19. On the study more broadly: Both acute and convalescent COVID-19 samples were obtained from the United States, Italy and Spain.

The clonotype comes from a woman aged 40 to 50 with acute COVID-19. Sequenced material: PBMCs or T cells enriched from blood (not recorded which). The chain links TRBV24-1 to TRBJ1-5; perhaps TRBD1 as D (6 bases). CDR3 DNA: TGTGCCACCAGTGCCGCAGGGGACGAACAGCCCCAGCATTTT. It specifies CATSAAGDEQPQHF.